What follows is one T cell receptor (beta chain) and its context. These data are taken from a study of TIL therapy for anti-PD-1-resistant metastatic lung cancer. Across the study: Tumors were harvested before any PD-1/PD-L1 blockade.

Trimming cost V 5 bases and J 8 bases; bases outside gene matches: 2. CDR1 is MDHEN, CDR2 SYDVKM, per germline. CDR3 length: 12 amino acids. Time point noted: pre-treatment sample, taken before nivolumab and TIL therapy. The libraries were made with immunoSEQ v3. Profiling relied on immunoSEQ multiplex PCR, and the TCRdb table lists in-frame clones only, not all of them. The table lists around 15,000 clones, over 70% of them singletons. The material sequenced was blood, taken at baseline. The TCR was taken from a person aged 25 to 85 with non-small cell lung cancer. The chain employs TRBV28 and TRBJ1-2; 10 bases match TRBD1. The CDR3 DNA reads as TGTGCCAGCAGTGACAGGGGGCGAGGCTACACCTTC. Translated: CASSDRGRGYTF.